Presented here are 32 T cell receptor beta chains from one specimen sequenced in a study of T cell responses to AZD1222 COVID-19 vaccine. TCRdb's table, derived via immunoSEQ multiplex PCR, lists solely in-frame clones and lacks some. This table holds approximately 160,000 clones, around 92% found once. This specimen was peripheral blood, taken 28 days after the second AZD1222 dose. These receptors were collected from an adult who received the AZD1222 COVID-19 vaccine.

The chain uses TRBV5-1 and TRBJ1-5; D not certain. Germline CDR1 reads SGHRS; CDR2 reads YFSETQ. The CDR3 is made up of 14 amino acids. V was pared by 4 bases and J by 3 bases, with 11 bases between. CDR3 in amino acids: CASSTGRPNQPQHF. DNA for the CDR3: TGCGCCAGCAGCACCGGGAGGCCCAATCAGCCCCAGCATTTT.

This chain links TRBV9 with TRBJ2-1; 14 nucleotides agree with TRBD2. This CDR3 region has 20 residues. CDR1 and CDR2 (germline): SGDLS, YYNGEE. V shed 0 bases and J 0 bases; nucleotides not matched to a gene: 8. CDR3 loop: CASSVEGLAGGPASYNEQFF. The CDR3 coding sequence is TGTGCCAGCAGCGTAGAAGGACTAGCGGGGGGCCCGGCCTCCTACAATGAGCAGTTCTTC.

J is TRBJ2-1 and V is TRBV5-1, with D possibly being TRBD2 (6 bases). With 3 bases removed from V and 1 base from J, the gap between germline ends came to 20 bases. The germline gives CDR1 SGHRS, CDR2 YFSETQ. This CDR3 region has 18 residues. This chain's CDR3 is CASSSGGGPPGSYNEQFF. For the CDR3, the DNA is TGCGCCAGCAGCTCTGGTGGAGGGCCGCCCGGGTCCTACAATGAGCAGTTCTTC.

This clone was seen only once. The chain couples TRBV9 to TRBJ1-1; 7 bases agree with TRBD1. Germline trimming cut 3 bases from V and 10 bases from J; bases unmatched to any gene: 12. This CDR3 comprises 14 residues. Looked up from germline, CDR1 is SGDLS and CDR2 is YYNGEE. CDR3 bases: TGTGCCAGCAGCGCTACCCGGGACAGCGGGGGAGCTTTCTTT. It encodes CASSATRDSGGAFF.

The chain combines TRBV6-6 with TRBJ1-2, with 8 bases aligning to TRBD1. Germline V gene lookup returns CDR1 MNHNY and CDR2 SVGAGI (reference sequence). Trimming cost V 4 bases and J 8 bases; bases outside gene matches: 9. This CDR3 has 14 residues. This chain's CDR3 is CASSSPRGRDGYTF. The CDR3 nucleotides read TGTGCCAGCAGTTCGCCCAGGGGGCGCGACGGCTACACCTTC.

J is TRBJ1-6 and V is TRBV11-2; a possible D gene is TRBD1 (5 bases). The V and J ends lost 11 bases and 10 bases respectively, with 12 bases between them. This CDR3 has 11 residues. CDR1 is SGHAT and CDR2 is FQNNGV in the germline V gene. This CDR3 is CAAGRDSPLHF. The CDR3 DNA is TGTGCCGCGGGCCGGGACTCACCCCTCCACTTT.

This clone was detected a few times. This chain joins TRBV27 and TRBJ1-5, with TRBD1 matching over 8 bases. Germline loops: CDR1 MNHEY, CDR2 SMNVEV (reference sequence). The CDR3 contains 14 residues. Trimming removed 6 bases from V and 1 base from J; junction bases left unmatched: 2. This chain's CDR3 is CASRRQGSNQPQHF. The CDR3 DNA reads as TGTGCCAGCAGGCGACAGGGGAGCAATCAGCCCCAGCATTTT.

V gene TRBV19 combines with J gene TRBJ1-6, with D maybe TRBD1 (5 bases). Germline assignment: CDR1 LNHDA and CDR2 SQIVND (reference sequence). CDR3 length: 16 residues. V was pared by 10 bases and J by 4 bases, with 20 bases between. The CDR3 DNA sequence: TGTGCCAATCCCGAGCAGGGTGGACATTATAATTCACCCCTCCACTTT. It codes for CANPEQGGHYNSPLHF. The entire variable domain, with the rest obtained from reference TRBV19 and TRBJ1-6, is as follows: DGGITQSPKYLFRKEGQNVTLSCEQNLNHDAMYWYRQDPGQGLRLIYYSQIVNDFQKGDIAEGYSVSREKKESFPLTVTSAQKNPTAFYLCANPEQGGHYNSPLHFGNGTRLTVT.

The chain recombines TRBV7-9 with TRBJ2-1; D is unresolved. The CDR3 extends over 15 amino acids. V dropped 2 bases and J dropped 0 bases, with 8 bases sitting between them. Germline lookup yields CDR1 SEHNR and CDR2 FQNEAQ (reference sequence). The CDR3 region has the DNA TGTGCCAGCAGCTTAACCCCTAGCTCCTACAATGAGCAGTTCTTC. This sequence encodes CASSLTPSSYNEQFF.

This clone was seen only a few times. The chain couples TRBV6-5 to TRBJ1-1; possible D gene TRBD1, 5 bases. Looked up from germline, CDR1 is MNHEY and CDR2 is SVGAGI. V was pared by 5 bases and J by 0 bases, with 13 bases between. This CDR3 has 15 residues. Here the CDR3 DNA reads TGTGCCAGCAGTCCAGAGCCAGGGTTGAACACTGAAGCTTTCTTT. Its protein is CASSPEPGLNTEAFF.

The CDR3 DNA reads as TGTGCCAGTAGTATGGACAGGGGTTGGAGTAACTATGGCTACACCTTC. Residues: CASSMDRGWSNYGYTF. This chain uses TRBV19 with TRBJ1-2, with 9 bases matching TRBD1. The CDR3 covers 16 residues. V lost 3 bases and J lost 1; bases outside the gene matches: 6. Per the germline V gene, CDR1 is LNHDA and CDR2 is SQIVND (reference sequence).

This CDR3 reads CASSPSLQGDNSPLHF. The CDR3, as DNA: TGTGCCAGCTCACCATCCCTACAGGGAGACAATTCACCCCTCCACTTT. The V call is TRBV18, the J call TRBJ1-6; D is perhaps TRBD1 (6 bases). The V and J ends lost 2 bases and 7 bases respectively, with 15 bases between them. CDR3 length equals 16 residues. The germline gives CDR1 KGHSH, CDR2 LQKENI.

The chain combines TRBV11-3 with TRBJ2-3; D is unclear. The germline V gene encodes CDR1 SGHNT and CDR2 YENEEA. V lost 5 bases and J 1 base, leaving 7 bases between the germline ends. The CDR3 is 13 amino acids. The DNA of the CDR3 is TGTGCCAGCAGCCCTCGAGGCACAGATACGCAGTATTTT. Amino acid sequence: CASSPRGTDTQYF.

The V and J genes are TRBV18 and TRBJ1-5; no clear D gene. Germline CDR1 KGHSH, CDR2 LQKENI. V dropped 3 bases and J dropped 0 bases, with 12 bases sitting between them. The CDR3 spans 16 residues. The CDR3 loop reads CASSPFRSDSNQPQHF. The CDR3 DNA follows: TGTGCCAGCTCACCTTTCAGGTCGGATAGCAATCAGCCCCAGCATTTT.

The CDR3 here is CASSRDYYNEQFF. The CDR3 DNA sequence: TGTGCCAGCAGTAGGGACTATTACAATGAGCAGTTCTTC. The chain carries TRBV6-5 and TRBJ2-1; 7 positions agree with TRBD2. The germline CDR1 and CDR2 sequences are MNHEY and SVGAGI. Germline trimming cut 5 bases from V and 4 bases from J; bases unmatched to any gene: 2. The CDR3 is made up of 13 amino acids.

The chain recombines TRBV4-1 with TRBJ1-2; 8 bases are shared with TRBD1. This CDR3 spans 15 amino acids. Germline V gene sequence: CDR1 MGHRA, CDR2 YSYEKL. Unmatched junction bases numbered 4, after V lost 1 base and J lost 3 bases. CDR3 residues: CASSQGLTGDYGYTF. The CDR3 nucleotides are TGCGCCAGCAGCCAAGGGTTGACAGGGGACTATGGCTACACCTTC.

CDR3 in DNA: TGTGCCAGCAGCTTCGAGGGCACTGAAGCTTTCTTT. This translates into CASSFEGTEAFF. The chain has TRBV7-9 and TRBJ1-1; D unresolved. The germline CDR1 and CDR2 sequences are SEHNR and FQNEAQ (reference sequence). The CDR3 runs 12 residues. V was trimmed by 3 bases and J by 4 bases, leaving 6 bases between them. Combining the CDR3 with reference TRBV7-9 and TRBJ1-1 gives the whole variable domain DTGVSQNPRHKITKRGQNVTFRCDPISEHNRLYWYRQTLGQGPEFLTYFQNEAQLEKSRLLSDRFSAERPKGSFSTLEIQRTEQGDSAMYLCASSFEGTEAFFGQGTRLTVV.

The chain employs TRBV5-6 and TRBJ2-1; D not resolved. This CDR3 has 13 residues. The V end was cut by 0 bases, the J end by 7 bases, with 8 bases between. CDR1 and CDR2 (germline): SGHDT, YYEEEE. The CDR3, as DNA: TGTGCCAGCAGCTTGGTTACAGCGAATGAGCAGTTCTTC. Translation gives CASSLVTANEQFF.

The V gene is TRBV7-9, the J gene TRBJ1-2; 8 bases line up with TRBD1. CDR3 size: 15 residues. J lost 3 bases, V lost 1 base, and 4 bases had no gene match. Germline V gene data show CDR1 as SEHNR and CDR2 as FQNEAQ (reference sequence). CDR3 sequence reads: CASSLGQGADYGYTF. The CDR3 DNA sequence: TGTGCCAGCAGCTTAGGTCAGGGGGCGGACTATGGCTACACCTTC.

The chain recombines TRBV11-2 with TRBJ1-3; D is uncertain. The CDR3 extends over 14 amino acids. Germline V lookup: CDR1 SGHAT, CDR2 FQNNGV. V was shortened by 5 bases and J by 0 bases, with 8 bases between the two germline ends. CDR3 amino acids: CASSAGVSGNTIYF. In nucleotides, the CDR3 is TGTGCCAGCAGCGCAGGTGTCTCTGGAAACACCATATATTTT.

V is TRBV10-3 and J is TRBJ1-2; D might be TRBD1 (5 bases). CDR1 ENHRY and CDR2 SYGVKD come from the germline V gene. V dropped 4 bases and J dropped 2 bases, with 17 bases sitting between them. This CDR3 spans 16 amino acids. The CDR3 loop is CAISGSGGAFNYGYTF. DNA of the CDR3: TGTGCCATCAGTGGTAGCGGGGGAGCCTTCAACTATGGCTACACCTTC.

The chain joins TRBV4-1 to TRBJ1-1; D not certain. The CDR3 is made up of 17 amino acids. Germline V gene data show CDR1 as MGHRA and CDR2 as YSYEKL. V gave up 4 bases and J gave up 1 base, with 19 bases separating them. The DNA of the CDR3 is TGCGCCAGCAGCCGCTTGCTAAGGCGGAGGGAGAACACTGAAGCTTTCTTT. As protein: CASSRLLRRRENTEAFF.

The gene calls are TRBV10-3 and TRBJ2-2, with 8 bases fitting TRBD1. The CDR3 covers 14 residues. Looked up from germline, CDR1 is ENHRY and CDR2 is SYGVKD. J gave up 6 bases and V 11 bases, and 11 bases lay outside the gene matches. Here the CDR3 DNA reads TGTGCCGCCAGCCAGGGGGCCGCGGCCGGGGAGCTGTTTTTT. Residues: CAASQGAAAGELFF.

The genes are TRBV27 and TRBJ1-1; TRBD1 matches 7 bases. Germline V gene lookup returns CDR1 MNHEY and CDR2 SMNVEV (reference sequence). Trimming removed 5 bases from V and 2 bases from J; junction bases left unmatched: 8. The CDR3 has 15 amino acids. Here the CDR3 reads CASSRTGRYNTEAFF. CDR3 nucleotides: TGTGCCAGCAGTCGGACAGGTCGGTATAACACTGAAGCTTTCTTT.

The rearrangement joins TRBV5-1 to TRBJ1-2; 7 bases align to TRBD1. Germline V lookup: CDR1 SGHRS, CDR2 YFSETQ. The junction had 5 bases not matched to a gene; V was cut back by 0 bases and J by 6 bases. The CDR3 runs 14 residues. CDR3 DNA: TGCGCCAGCAGCTTGGACAGGGGAAGTGATGGCTACACCTTC. Translated, it gives CASSLDRGSDGYTF.

The chain is built from TRBV29-1 and TRBJ1-5, with TRBD1 matching over 9 bases. The J segment lost 1 base and the V segment lost 5 bases, leaving 15 bases of the junction unmatched. The CDR3 has 18 residues. From germline, CDR1 is SQVTM and CDR2 ANQGSEA. CDR3 loop: CSVPPRVPGQGSNQPQHF. CDR3 DNA sequence: TGCAGCGTTCCCCCGCGGGTTCCGGGACAGGGAAGCAATCAGCCCCAGCATTTT.

The V gene is TRBV29-1, the J gene TRBJ2-2, with D perhaps matching TRBD1 (5 bases). CDR1 and CDR2 from the germline V gene are SQVTM and ANQGSEA. The CDR3 is 13 amino acids. The germline V and J ends were trimmed by 6 bases and 1 base, with 9 bases remaining between them. CDR3 coding DNA: TGCAGCGTAGAACAGGAGAACACCGGGGAGCTGTTTTTT. It yields the protein CSVEQENTGELFF.

The chain uses TRBV18 and TRBJ2-3; no clear D gene. The CDR3 has 13 residues. Per the germline V gene, CDR1 is KGHSH and CDR2 is LQKENI. V gave up 8 bases and J gave up 0 bases, with 9 bases separating them. This chain's CDR3 is CASLFRSTDTQYF. The CDR3 DNA is TGTGCCAGCCTCTTCCGGAGCACAGATACGCAGTATTTT.

This sequence joins TRBV3-1 (or the pseudogene TRBV3-2) and TRBJ1-2, with D perhaps matching TRBD1 (6 bases). Germline V lookup: CDR1 LGHDT, CDR2 YNNKEL (reference sequence). V was cut by 3 bases and J by 4 bases, with 21 bases left in between. This CDR3 spans 17 amino acids. The CDR3 spells CASSQGTGGALVYGYTF. CDR3 sequence (DNA): TGTGCCAGCAGCCAGGGAACTGGGGGGGCCCTTGTCTATGGCTACACCTTC.

The V call is TRBV16, the J call TRBJ1-2; unclear D gene. This CDR3 spans 16 amino acids. The V and J ends lost 4 bases and 0 bases respectively, with 15 bases between them. CDR1 KGHSY and CDR2 FQNENV come from the germline V gene. The CDR3 here is CASSLLDGVSNYGYTF. In DNA, the CDR3 is TGTGCCAGCAGCCTCTTGGACGGAGTGTCTAACTATGGCTACACCTTC.

The chain joins TRBV5-4 to TRBJ2-1; the D is unclear. CDR1 and CDR2 (germline): SGHNT, YYREEE (reference sequence). V was cut by 4 bases and J by 8 bases, with 13 bases left in between. The CDR3 consists of 13 residues. For the CDR3, the DNA is TGTGCCAGCAGCATTGGTCCCATGGATGAGCAGTTCTTC. This encodes CASSIGPMDEQFF.

The CDR3 reads CASSLSFATRAEAFF. Written as DNA, the CDR3 is TGTGCCAGCAGTCTCTCGTTTGCTACGAGAGCTGAAGCTTTCTTT. The V gene is TRBV6-5, the J gene TRBJ1-1; no clear D. Germline CDR1 MNHEY, CDR2 SVGAGI. The V end lost 5 bases, the J end lost 6 bases, and 19 bases lay between the germline ends. This CDR3 is built from 15 residues.